This T cell receptor beta chain comes out of a study of T cells in Graves' hyperthyroidism and ophthalmopathy. TCR beta CDR3 regions were amplified from RNA. First-round RT-PCR of the TCR CDR3 relied on the HTBI primer set. TCRdb used MiXCR to reprocess the multiplex PCR reads, holding one entry per CDR3 protein. The sample carries around 340,000 distinct CDR3 sequences, roughly 21% recorded once. The germline V gene has CDR1 MNHNS and CDR2 SASEGT. The CDR3 totals 11 residues. V lost 6 bases to trimming and J lost 6 bases, with 6 bases between them. No ophthalmopathy progression within 18 months constituted stable Graves' hyperthyroidism. Orbital computed tomography, thyroid ultrasound, serum thyroxine and TRAb, and clinical symptoms together informed the diagnoses. This clonotype was seen a few times.

This receptor was taken from a woman aged 45 to 65 with Graves' hyperthyroidism. Sequencing was performed on blood. The V call is TRBV6-1, the J call TRBJ2-1; D remains ambiguous. CDR3 in DNA: TGTGCCAGCAGCCTCCCCAATGAGCAGTTCTTC. Amino acid sequence: CASSLPNEQFF.